This T cell receptor (beta chain) was identified in a study of blood T cell repertoires in COVID-19. Across the study: COVID-19 samples from acute and convalescent phases originated in the United States, Italy and Spain.

The CDR3 length is 18 residues. Germline V lookup: CDR1 SGHDT, CDR2 YYEEEE. Trimming took 4 bases from V and 7 from J; bases not matched to a gene: 12. Source study methods: Researchers report that nucleated cell counts were estimated from reference gene primer amplification. Here immunoSEQ multiplex PCR was the method, and the copy in TCRdb shows in-frame clones only, minus some. V and J calls plus clone size are reproduced from that table; the DNA served to infer D and trimming. This sample yields around 220,000 clones, of which about 88% are seen a single time; 2.1% belongs to the top ten. This receptor was taken from a middle-aged woman who had recovered from COVID-19. This chain uses TRBV5-6 with TRBJ1-6, with 12 bases fitting TRBD1. The sequenced sample was peripheral blood. The CDR3, as DNA: TGTGCCAGCAGCCCGCTTCCGGGACAGGGGGCTGCAAATTCACCCCTCCACTTT. It is translated as CASSPLPGQGAANSPLHF.